A single sample gave rise to the 20 T cell receptor beta chains below, sequenced in a study of blood T cell repertoires in COVID-19. Libraries were prepared by immunoSEQ multiplex PCR; TCRdb keeps only in-frame clonotypes and omits some of them. The table has about 120,000 clones, roughly 83% seen once; the top ten hold approximately 2.5%. The sequenced sample consisted of peripheral blood. Receptors were obtained from a man aged 25 to 40 with acute or convalescent COVID-19.

A single count supports this clone. The rearrangement links TRBV10-3 to TRBJ2-2; TRBD1 matches 8 bases. The CDR3 is 15 residues long. After removal of 4 bases from V and 0 bases from J, the junction contained 1 base not matched to a gene. From germline, CDR1 is ENHRY and CDR2 SYGVKD. This CDR3 reads CAISAGQANTGELFF. The CDR3 DNA is TGTGCCATCAGTGCGGGACAGGCGAACACCGGGGAGCTGTTTTTT.

This chain joins TRBV5-4 and TRBJ2-1; 11 bases line up with TRBD2. Germline CDR1 SGHNT, CDR2 YYREEE (reference sequence). The CDR3 consists of 16 residues. Germline trimming cut 4 bases from V and 1 base from J; bases unmatched to any gene: 4. CDR3 coding DNA: TGTGCCAGCAGCCCGGGACTAGCGGTATCCTACAATGAGCAGTTCTTC. This encodes CASSPGLAVSYNEQFF. Supplemented by reference TRBV5-4 and TRBJ2-1, the full variable domain reads ETGVTQSPTHLIKTRGQQVTLRCSSQSGHNTVSWYQQALGQGPQFIFQYYREEENGRGNFPPRFSGLQFPNYSSELNVNALELDDSALYLCASSPGLAVSYNEQFFGPGTRLTVL.

The chain employs TRBV2 and TRBJ1-2; a weak D match, TRBD1 (5 bases). The CDR3 is 13 residues long. Trimming left V 6 bases short and J 2 bases short, with 10 bases between. The germline CDR1 and CDR2 sequences are SNHLY and FYNNEI. The DNA for the CDR3 is TGTGCCAGCAGGCAGGGTCCGAACTATGGCTACACCTTC. Translated, it gives CASRQGPNYGYTF.

This sequence joins TRBV7-6 and TRBJ2-7; possibly TRBD2 for D (7 bases). Trimming left V 1 base short and J 5 bases short, with 15 bases between. Germline V lookup: CDR1 SGHVS, CDR2 FNYEAQ. This CDR3 is 15 amino acids long. The CDR3 region is CASSLGRGGVNEQYF. The DNA for the CDR3 is TGTGCCAGCAGCTTAGGGAGGGGGGGCGTCAACGAGCAGTACTTC.

The CDR3 loop is CASSLIGGSGTDTQYF. CDR3 in DNA: TGTGCCAGCAGCTTAATAGGCGGGAGCGGCACAGATACGCAGTATTTT. This sequence joins TRBV7-3 and TRBJ2-3; 7 bases match TRBD2. This CDR3 has 16 amino acids. The V gene end was trimmed by 1 base and the J gene end by 1 base; junction bases not matched to a gene: 5. The germline V gene has CDR1 SGHTA and CDR2 FQGTGA.

The chain recombines TRBV19 with TRBJ1-5, with 10 bases matching TRBD1. V shed 3 bases and J 2 bases; nucleotides not matched to a gene: 13. This CDR3 is 19 amino acids long. CDR1 and CDR2 (germline): LNHDA, SQIVND (reference sequence). CDR3 coding DNA: TGTGCCAGTAGTATCGGGGACAGGGGCTCCAATAGGGGCAATCAGCCCCAGCATTTT. Encoded protein: CASSIGDRGSNRGNQPQHF.

The chain joins TRBV6-5 to TRBJ1-2; D possibly corresponds to TRBD1 (5 bases). V gave up 10 bases and J gave up 7 bases, with 13 bases separating them. CDR1 is MNHEY and CDR2 is SVGAGI in the germline V gene. The CDR3 sequence is 11 residues long. CDR3: CATRTGRGYTF. The CDR3 DNA follows: TGTGCCACCCGAACAGGTCGTGGCTACACCTTC.

The chain is built from TRBV4-1 and TRBJ1-6; tentatively, D is TRBD1 (6 bases). The V gene's germline CDR1 is MGHRA and CDR2 YSYEKL. CDR3 length equals 15 residues. The germline V and J ends were trimmed by 4 bases and 6 bases, with 13 bases remaining between them. CDR3 in DNA: TGCGCCAGCAGCCCCCCGACAGGTGGTAATTCACCCCTCCACTTT. This codes for CASSPPTGGNSPLHF.

The CDR3, as DNA: TGTGCCAGCAGCTTAACGGTCTCTGGGGCCAACGTCCTGACTTTC. It yields the protein CASSLTVSGANVLTF. The chain links TRBV7-9 to TRBJ2-6; D is unclear. The CDR3 is made up of 15 amino acids. The germline V and J ends were trimmed by 2 bases and 0 bases, with 5 bases remaining between them. Germline V lookup: CDR1 SEHNR, CDR2 FQNEAQ (reference sequence).

This sequence joins TRBV28 and TRBJ1-5; D possibly corresponds to TRBD1 (5 bases). Germline lookup yields CDR1 MDHEN and CDR2 SYDVKM. V lost 2 bases to trimming and J lost 1 base, with 15 bases between them. The CDR3 covers 17 residues. The CDR3 DNA follows: TGTGCCAGCAGTTTAGGAGGGGTGAACTTAAGCAATCAGCCCCAGCATTTT. This sequence encodes CASSLGGVNLSNQPQHF.

This clone was detected a few times. V and J are TRBV15 and TRBJ2-7; 14 bases align to TRBD2. There are 15 residues in the CDR3. V dropped 3 bases and J dropped 7; count of bases not matched to a gene: 5. Germline V gives CDR1 LNHNV, CDR2 YYDKDF (reference sequence). Here the CDR3 reads CATSRGLAGAEEQYV. CDR3 nucleotide sequence: TGTGCCACCAGCAGGGGACTAGCGGGAGCTGAAGAGCAGTACGTC.

This chain links TRBV15 with TRBJ2-3, with unresolved D. Germline CDR1 LNHNV, CDR2 YYDKDF (reference sequence). The CDR3 sequence is 12 residues long. Trimming pared 0 bases from V and 6 bases from J, leaving 4 bases between. The CDR3 loop is CATSRDGDTQYF. The CDR3 bases are TGTGCCACCAGCAGAGATGGCGATACGCAGTATTTT.

This clone was recorded a few times. This chain joins TRBV11-1 and TRBJ2-1; D not certain. Germline CDR1 SGHAT, CDR2 FQDESV (reference sequence). The CDR3 spans 15 residues. Between the trimmed V and J ends, which lost 0 bases and 0 bases, there was a span of 6 bases. CDR3 sequence: CASSLAASSYNEQFF. The CDR3, as DNA: TGTGCCAGCAGCTTAGCGGCCAGCTCCTACAATGAGCAGTTCTTC.

This rearrangement joins TRBV9 to TRBJ2-2; D perhaps matches TRBD2 (5 bases). Trimming stripped 4 bases from V and 5 bases from J, with 18 bases between. Germline CDR1 is SGDLS and CDR2 is YYNGEE. The CDR3 is 16 residues long. CDR3 DNA: TGTGCCAGCAGCCCCGGGAACATAGGATGGACCGGGGAGCTGTTTTTT. Amino acid sequence: CASSPGNIGWTGELFF.

This clone was counted between two and nine times. This chain connects TRBV7-2 to TRBJ2-1; TRBD2 matches 10 bases. The germline gives CDR1 SGHTA, CDR2 FQGNSA. The CDR3 is 16 residues long. With 1 base clipped from V and 6 bases from J, the junction kept 6 bases outside the gene matches. The DNA of the CDR3 is TGTGCCAGCAGCTTAGGTCCCAGCGGGGGGGCCAATGAGCAGTTCTTC. Translated, it gives CASSLGPSGGANEQFF.

This chain joins TRBV6-1 and TRBJ2-1; TRBD2 might be the D (5 bases). V was pared by 2 bases and J by 3 bases, with 17 bases between. The CDR3 loop spans 17 amino acids. Germline CDR1 and CDR2: MNHNS and SASEGT. The CDR3 reads CASSETTSGNSYNEQFF. CDR3 DNA: TGTGCCAGCAGTGAAACCACCTCGGGGAATAGCTACAATGAGCAGTTCTTC.

This rearrangement joins TRBV6-5 to TRBJ1-3; D is unclear. The CDR3 length is 15 residues. The V end was cut by 6 bases, the J end by 0 bases, with 12 bases between. Germline V gene lookup returns CDR1 MNHEY and CDR2 SVGAGI. CDR3 amino acids: CASRLGRSSGNTIYF. DNA for the CDR3: TGTGCCAGCAGACTAGGACGGTCCTCTGGAAACACCATATATTTT.

The chain has TRBV30 and TRBJ2-3, with unresolved D. V was pared by 5 bases and J by 0 bases, with 18 bases between. CDR1 is GTSNPN, CDR2 SVGIG, per germline (reference sequence). CDR3 length equals 16 residues. The CDR3 DNA is TGTGCCTGGGCTGGGTTTTGGGCCCTAAGCACAGATACGCAGTATTTT. Encoded protein: CAWAGFWALSTDTQYF.

This clone was detected ten times or more. The chain uses TRBV7-8 and TRBJ2-7, with D possibly matching TRBD1 (5 bases). V lost 4 bases and J 0 bases, leaving 10 bases between the germline ends. There are 14 residues in the CDR3. Germline lookup yields CDR1 SGHVS and CDR2 FQNEAQ. In DNA, the CDR3 is TGTGCCAGCAGCTCCAGGGTCACCTCCTACGAGCAGTACTTC. This encodes CASSSRVTSYEQYF.

This clone was counted a single time. The chain couples TRBV21-1 to TRBJ2-1; the tabulated D call, TRBD1, remains unverified against the DNA. TRBV21-1 represents a pseudogene. The CDR3 is 14 residues long. CDR3 residues: CASSKKTGGNEQFF. The CDR3 DNA follows: TGTGCCAGCAGTAAAAAGACAGGGGGGAATGAGCAGTTCTTC.